Below are 17 T cell receptor beta chains sequenced from a single sample in a study of CD8 T cells in ankylosing spondylitis. Study-level findings and limits: Typical of ankylosing spondylitis blood, it appeared, was a TCR beta motif of 7 or 8 highly homologous variants.

TCRdb used MiXCR to reprocess the 5' RACE reads, holding one entry per CDR3 protein. Of around 140,000 distinct CDR3 sequences listed, about a sixth were seen once; the top ten hold about 33%. Their recognized antigens are unknown. The specimen was blood, either unsorted or a sorted T cell fraction (not recorded which). The receptors originated from a male donor with ankylosing spondylitis.

This clonotype was seen a single time. This chain links TRBV27 with TRBJ1-6; the D gene is possibly TRBD1 (6 bases). V lost 10 bases, J lost 9 bases, and 13 bases lay in between. There are 12 residues in the CDR3. Germline loops: CDR1 MNHEY, CDR2 SMNVEV (reference sequence). CDR3 loop: CATQGRGSPLHF. DNA for the CDR3: TGTGCCACACAGGGAAGAGGTTCACCCCTCCACTTT.

The chain joins TRBV27 to TRBJ2-7; 7 bases line up with TRBD1. Germline trimming cut 5 bases from V and 2 bases from J; bases unmatched to any gene: 9. The germline gives CDR1 MNHEY, CDR2 SMNVEV (reference sequence). The CDR3 contains 15 residues. The CDR3 region is CASSVRGLGTYEQYF. CDR3 in DNA: TGTGCCAGCAGTGTGAGGGGGCTAGGGACCTACGAGCAGTACTTC.

This clonotype was seen repeatedly, ten times or more. The gene calls are TRBV29-1 and TRBJ2-1; D is undetermined. Germline CDR1 is SQVTM and CDR2 is ANQGSEA. V was cut by 4 bases and J by 0 bases, with 4 bases left in between. The CDR3 is made up of 12 amino acids. This CDR3 reads CSVGSSYNEQFF. The CDR3 DNA reads as TGCAGCGTTGGGAGCTCCTACAATGAGCAGTTCTTC.

This clonotype was observed a few times. The V and J genes are TRBV27 and TRBJ1-1, with 9 bases identical to TRBD1. Germline CDR1 reads MNHEY; CDR2 reads SMNVEV (reference sequence). The CDR3 consists of 14 residues. Losses at the gene ends were 5 bases for V and 11 bases for J; bases not matched to a gene: 12. The CDR3 is CASSEIRDREGAFF. CDR3 nucleotides: TGTGCCAGCAGTGAAATCCGGGACAGGGAAGGTGCTTTCTTT.

J is TRBJ2-5 and V is TRBV10-3; D remains unclear. Trimming shortened V by 2 bases and J by 2 bases, and 6 bases separated the two germline ends. CDR1 is ENHRY and CDR2 is SYGVKD in the germline V gene. The CDR3 loop spans 13 amino acids. CDR3 sequence (DNA): TGTGCCATCAGTGAGGTAAAGCAAGAGACCCAGTACTTC. It encodes CAISEVKQETQYF.

There are a few counts of this clonotype. The chain recombines TRBV12-3 or TRBV12-4 with TRBJ2-1, with D unresolved. The CDR3 length is 14 residues. Trimming stripped 6 bases from V and 0 bases from J, with 9 bases between. The CDR3 region is CASRWGNSYNEQFF. The CDR3 region has the DNA TGTGCCAGCAGATGGGGTAACTCCTACAATGAGCAGTTCTTC.

Worth noting for this clonotype: One base away lies a much larger clone, so this may be a sequencing read error. The chain recombines TRBV29-1 with TRBJ1-2; no firm D call. The CDR3 is made up of 12 amino acids. Trimming shortened V by 4 bases and J by 5 bases, and 11 bases separated the two germline ends. Germline lookup yields CDR1 SQVTM and CDR2 ANQGSEA. CDR3 residues: CSVVDLVYGYTF. The CDR3 coding sequence is TGCAGCGTTGTAGATTTAGTATATGGCTACACCTTC.

This clonotype has only a few counts. V and J are TRBV4-3 and TRBJ1-5, with 8 bases lining up with TRBD1. Unmatched junction bases numbered 5, after V lost 2 bases and J lost 5 bases. This CDR3 is built from 15 residues. The germline gives CDR1 LGHNA, CDR2 YSLEER. Here the CDR3 DNA reads TGCGCCAGCAGCCAACAAACAGGGGGGGATCAGCCCCAGCATTTT. Protein product: CASSQQTGGDQPQHF.

The DNA for the CDR3 is TGTGCCAGCAGCGTAGAGGCACGGAACTACGAGCAGTACTTC. It yields the protein CASSVEARNYEQYF. This sequence joins TRBV9 and TRBJ2-7; D gene unclear. CDR1 is SGDLS and CDR2 is YYNGEE in the germline V gene. Trimming removed 0 bases from V and 3 bases from J, with 10 bases in between. The CDR3 has 14 amino acids.

The chain couples TRBV4-3 to TRBJ2-1, with D maybe TRBD1 (6 bases). V lost 0 bases, J lost 2 bases, and 11 bases lay in between. This CDR3 has 16 residues. The germline CDR1 and CDR2 sequences are LGHNA and YSLEER. CDR3 DNA sequence: TGCGCCAGCAGCCAAGATATACAGGGAGCCTACAATGAGCAGTTCTTC. Translating it yields CASSQDIQGAYNEQFF.

This clonotype was seen only a few times. The gene calls are TRBV10-3 and TRBJ2-2, with TRBD2 as a possible D gene (5 bases). The CDR3 length is 13 residues. In germline, CDR1 is ENHRY, CDR2 SYGVKD. Trimming removed 11 bases from V and 4 bases from J, with 14 bases in between. In DNA, the CDR3 is TGTGCCGGCACCGGGGAAAGCACCGGGGAGCTGTTTTTT. Its protein product is CAGTGESTGELFF.

This clonotype was seen ten or more times. The CDR3 loop reads CASSPGHSYEQYF. The CDR3 region has the DNA TGTGCCAGCAGTCCGGGGCACTCCTACGAGCAGTACTTC. The chain couples TRBV12-3 or TRBV12-4 to TRBJ2-7; D tentatively fits TRBD1 or TRBD2 (5 bases each). The CDR3 loop spans 13 amino acids. Trimming pared 5 bases from V and 0 bases from J, leaving 8 bases between.

This clonotype appeared a few times. The rearrangement links TRBV9 to TRBJ2-3, with D hard to call. From germline, CDR1 is SGDLS and CDR2 YYNGEE. The V gene lost 0 bases and the J gene lost 4 bases, with 9 bases spanning the gap. The CDR3 is 14 residues long. CDR3 sequence: CASSVAGNSDTQYF. The CDR3, as DNA: TGTGCCAGCAGCGTAGCTGGGAATTCAGATACGCAGTATTTT.

This clonotype was detected a few times. The chain joins TRBV5-6 to TRBJ2-7; 10 bases align to TRBD2. CDR1 SGHDT and CDR2 YYEEEE come from the germline V gene. The CDR3 totals 16 residues. V trimming: 4 bases; J trimming: 4 bases; junction bases outside the gene matches: 11. In nucleotides, the CDR3 is TGTGCCAGCAGCCCAGGAGGGGCTAGCGGGAGTTACGAGCAGTACTTC. This codes for CASSPGGASGSYEQYF.

This clonotype has a handful of counts. The V call is TRBV3-1, the J call TRBJ2-7; no definite D call. Looked up from germline, CDR1 is LGHDT and CDR2 is YNNKEL (reference sequence). The CDR3 covers 16 residues. V was trimmed by 0 bases and J by 6 bases, leaving 18 bases between them. DNA of the CDR3: TGTGCCAGCAGCCAAGAGGTCGGAATACTCCCCCTCGAGCAGTACTTC. Translated, it gives CASSQEVGILPLEQYF.

This clonotype was recorded many times. J is TRBJ2-1 and V is TRBV29-1; no firm D call. The germline V gene encodes CDR1 SQVTM and CDR2 ANQGSEA. The length of the CDR3 is 12 residues. The V end was cut by 4 bases, the J end by 9 bases, with 13 bases between. CDR3 loop: CSVGLGLVEQFF. As DNA, the CDR3 is TGCAGCGTTGGCCTAGGCTTGGTTGAGCAGTTCTTC.

This chain uses TRBV28 with TRBJ1-2, with TRBD1 identical over 7 bases. CDR3 length: 12 amino acids. Trimming removed 7 bases from V and 7 bases from J; junction bases left unmatched: 6. CDR1 is MDHEN and CDR2 is SYDVKM in the germline V gene. The CDR3: CASTDRAGGYTF. In nucleotides, the CDR3 is TGTGCCAGCACTGACAGGGCTGGTGGCTACACCTTC.